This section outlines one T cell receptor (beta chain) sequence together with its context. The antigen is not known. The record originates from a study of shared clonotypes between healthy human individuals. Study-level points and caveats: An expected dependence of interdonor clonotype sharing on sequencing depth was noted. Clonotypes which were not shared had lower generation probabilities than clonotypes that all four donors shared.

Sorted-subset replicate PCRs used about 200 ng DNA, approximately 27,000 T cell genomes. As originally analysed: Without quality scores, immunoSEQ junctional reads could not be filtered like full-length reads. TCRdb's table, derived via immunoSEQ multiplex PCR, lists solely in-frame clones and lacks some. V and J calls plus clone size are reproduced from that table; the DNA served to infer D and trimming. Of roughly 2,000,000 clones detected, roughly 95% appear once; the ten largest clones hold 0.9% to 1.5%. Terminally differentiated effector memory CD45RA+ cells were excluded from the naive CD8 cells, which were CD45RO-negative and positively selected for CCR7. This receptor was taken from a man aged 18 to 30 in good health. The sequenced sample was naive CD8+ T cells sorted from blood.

The CDR3 DNA reads TGTGCCAGCAGCTTAAGCCCACAGGGAAATGAAAAACTGTTTTTT. Its protein product is CASSLSPQGNEKLFF. V and J are TRBV13 and TRBJ1-4; weak D call: TRBD1 (6 bases). The V gene's germline CDR1 is PRHDT and CDR2 FYEKMQ (reference sequence). The CDR3 sequence is 15 residues long. V was clipped by 2 bases and J by 5 bases, with 12 bases between them.